This is a list of T cell receptor beta chains from one sample in a study of cytomegalovirus exposure and HLA in healthy donors. Clones were read by immunoSEQ multiplex PCR, and TCRdb kept only the in-frame ones, dropping some. The sample yields roughly 110,000 clones, around 80% seen once. The specimen sequenced was PBMCs. These receptors were obtained from a woman in her late teens or twenties in good health and CMV-seropositive. Each CDR3 is given with its conserved first and last residue. The order of the fields is CDR3 length, V gene, clone size, J gene, CDR3 protein. Where a row states a size, it is once, few, many or the class of an expanded clone; other rows omit it.

13,TRBV6-6,.,TRBJ2-3,CAITQGAGDTQYF
15,TRBV4-1,.,TRBJ2-7,CASSHAASGSYEQYF
15,TRBV6-1,.,.,CASSEQDRDPSEQYF
14,TRBV5-1,.,TRBJ1-1,CASSSDRGITEAFF
15,TRBV5-1,.,TRBJ2-5,CASSLVAGIQETQYF
18,TRBV4-1,few,TRBJ2-4,CASRRGASGSISKNIQYF
18,TRBV19,few,TRBJ2-7,CASSIKVLLAGALYEQYF
16,TRBV5-1,.,TRBJ2-5,CASSPGQVRDQETQYF
14,TRBV19,few,TRBJ2-3,CASSGRDGKDTQYF
13,TRBV5-1,.,TRBJ2-7,CASSLGGQYEQYF
18,TRBV18,.,TRBJ1-1,CASSPRRQSLASGTEAFF
13,TRBV2,.,TRBJ1-2,CASSEGGNYGYTF
14,TRBV7-2,few,TRBJ1-4,CASSRRDQNEKLFF
17,TRBV27,.,TRBJ1-5,CASSALGASHSNQPQHF
16,TRBV11-2,.,TRBJ2-3,CASSLSVTSSTDTQYF
18,TRBV4-1,few,TRBJ1-6,CASSQDTWLGRANSPLHF
14,TRBV19,few,TRBJ2-1,CASKPGSSYNEQFF
15,TRBV18,few,TRBJ1-1,CASSPTDRTTSKAFF
14,TRBV5-1,.,TRBJ2-5,CASSFMDRRETQYF
13,TRBV11-2,.,TRBJ1-1,CASSYGTASEAFF
13,TRBV6-1,.,TRBJ1-1,CASSERGETEAFF
12,TRBV7-2,few,TRBJ2-1,CASSTSFNEQFF
14,TRBV30,.,TRBJ2-1,CAWSVLLAGDEQFF
15,TRBV18,.,TRBJ1-5,CASSPSGRDNQPQHF
15,TRBV5-1,.,TRBJ1-2,CASSLSWTGGYGYTF
16,TRBV6-1,.,TRBJ1-5,CASSEGWAGSNQPQHF
14,TRBV6-6,.,TRBJ1-1,CASSYSGSGIEAFF
15,TRBV6-1,.,TRBJ2-3,CASSQAGPSTDTQYF
13,TRBV2,.,TRBJ1-1,CAGKTGTGTEAFF
11,TRBV19,.,TRBJ1-1,CASTDPWRAFF
10,TRBV30,.,TRBJ1-1,CAWSLDKAFF
13,TRBV5-4,.,TRBJ1-1,CASRRDSNTEAFF
15,TRBV19,.,TRBJ1-1,CASSIRTGASTEAFF
12,TRBV7-8,few,TRBJ2-1,CASSLANNEQFF
18,TRBV9,.,TRBJ1-5,CASSVEGPQGDSNQPQHF
16,TRBV5-1,few,TRBJ1-5,CASRRTPGQGDQPQHF
13,TRBV30,.,TRBJ2-1,CAWSGLQLGYQFF
15,TRBV10-3,.,TRBJ2-2,CAISRLAANTGELFF
16,TRBV4-1,.,TRBJ2-5,CASSQGPGLGGETQYF
14,TRBV15,.,TRBJ1-2,CATSTRQGTDGYTF
16,TRBV4-2,.,TRBJ2-7,CASSQVQGLALYEQYF
15,TRBV30,once,TRBJ1-2,CAWSVTGGENYGYTF
11,TRBV5-1,.,TRBJ2-7,CASSSEYEQYF
15,TRBV7-2,.,TRBJ2-5,CASSRGLARQETQYF
14,TRBV12-5,.,TRBJ2-7,CASARTGAAYEQYF
14,TRBV27,.,TRBJ2-7,CASRRGGPLNEQYF
15,TRBV19,.,TRBJ2-2,CASSPKPVDPGELFF
16,TRBV30,.,TRBJ1-5,CAWSVPLGQVNQPQHF
13,TRBV5-1,.,TRBJ2-1,CASSVTGADEQFF
12,TRBV6-1,once,TRBJ2-7,CASRSFSYEQYF
17,TRBV5-6,.,TRBJ2-3,CASSPHWGTGTTDTQYF
16,TRBV15,.,TRBJ2-1,CATSRDGGSQYNEQFF
13,TRBV5-4,few,TRBJ2-7,CASTSFGAAEQYF
18,TRBV4-1,once,TRBJ2-3,CASSQDPSGRASSDTQYF
13,TRBV19,.,TRBJ2-1,CASSWTGNNEQFF
14,TRBV11-2,.,TRBJ2-1,CASSPPWSLGEQFF
18,TRBV7-9,.,TRBJ2-1,CSSSRSGTSGRAWNEQFF